This TCR beta chain was captured in a study of blood T cell repertoires in COVID-19. Turning to the study itself: The origin of the acute and convalescent COVID-19 samples was the United States, Italy and Spain. Nucleic acid was either cDNA or gDNA, and it came from T cells, B-cell-depleted T cells, or PBMCs.

In the authors' methods: Amplification of reference gene primers was used by the study to estimate nucleated cell counts. The method was immunoSEQ multiplex PCR; TCRdb's version includes in-frame clones alone and lacks a portion of them. Clone size and the V and J calls come from that table; the DNA yielded D and trimming. This sample has fewer than 350,000 clones, with 81% found just once. Germline V CDR1 and CDR2: MGHDK, SYGVNS. This CDR3 spans 13 amino acids. J gave up 8 bases and V 6 bases, and 4 bases lay outside the gene matches. Sequenced sample: peripheral blood. The clonotype comes from a woman aged 60-75 years with active or convalescent COVID-19. This chain connects TRBV25-1 to TRBJ1-6; 7 bases align to TRBD1. CDR3 region: CASSQGEDSPLHF. CDR3 DNA: TGTGCCAGCAGCCAGGGGGAAGATTCACCCCTCCACTTT.